The 25 T cell receptor beta chains presented below share a single source sample, sequenced in a study of cytomegalovirus exposure and HLA in healthy donors. PCR employed 60 Vbeta and 13 Jbeta primers. Sequenced by immunoSEQ multiplex PCR; TCRdb stores in-frame clones only, minus some. The sample yields around 170,000 clones, 75% to 85% seen once. Sequencing input: PBMCs. These receptors all stem from a woman aged 18-29 years in good health and CMV-seronegative.

This clone showed up just a few times. In the same sample, other DNA sequences code for this CDR3. The genes are TRBV4-2 and TRBJ1-5; a possible D gene is TRBD1 (5 bases). Germline V gene data show CDR1 as LGHNA and CDR2 as YNFKEQ. CDR3 length equals 14 residues. Trimming removed 5 bases at V and 6 bases at J, with 14 bases between. The CDR3 DNA sequence: TGTGCCAGCAGCTTGCAGGGCGGGGGTCAGCCCCAGCATTTT. Protein: CASSLQGGGQPQHF.

This clone was found a few times. The chain has TRBV5-1 and TRBJ2-7; TRBD1 aligns across 8 bases. The CDR3 extends over 13 amino acids. CDR1 is SGHRS, CDR2 YFSETQ, per germline. Trimming removed 3 bases from V and 2 bases from J; junction bases left unmatched: 1. CDR3 in amino acids: CASSYRGAYEQYF. In nucleotides, the CDR3 is TGCGCCAGCAGCTACAGGGGGGCCTACGAGCAGTACTTC.

V usage is TRBV14 and J usage is TRBJ2-7, with D possibly being TRBD2 (6 bases). The length of the CDR3 is 14 residues. Trimming pared 5 bases from V and 3 bases from J, leaving 14 bases between. Germline V lookup: CDR1 SGHDN, CDR2 FVKESK. CDR3 DNA: TGTGCCAGCAGCTGGATTTGGCGGGGCTACGAGCAGTACTTC. Translated: CASSWIWRGYEQYF.

On this clone: The junction shows a germline mismatch at one end, possibly a read error. V and J are TRBV7-9 and TRBJ1-3, with no clear D. The length of the CDR3 is 16 residues. CDR1 and CDR2 (germline): SEHNR, FQNEAQ (reference sequence). The CDR3 sequence: CASSPSAGPGGSTIYF. The CDR3 DNA follows: TGTGCCAGCAGCCCTAGCGCCGGGCCCGGAGGAAGCACCATATATTTT.

The genes are TRBV7-3 and TRBJ2-3; 9 bases fit TRBD2. Germline trimming cut 3 bases from V and 4 bases from J; bases unmatched to any gene: 5. CDR3 length: 15 residues. Germline CDR1 is SGHTA and CDR2 is FQGTGA. The chain's CDR3 is CASSFTGLASDTQYF. The CDR3 DNA is TGTGCCAGCAGCTTCACGGGACTAGCTTCAGATACGCAGTATTTT.

The CDR3 nucleotides read TGTGCCAGCAGCTTAGAGGACAGAGCCATTCAGTACTTC. As protein: CASSLEDRAIQYF. The V gene is TRBV13, the J gene TRBJ2-4; possible D gene TRBD1, 6 bases. Germline CDR1 reads PRHDT; CDR2 reads FYEKMQ (reference sequence). CDR3 size: 13 residues. V was cut by 1 base and J by 9 bases, with 10 bases left in between.

The V gene is TRBV27, the J gene TRBJ2-7, with TRBD2 matching over 7 bases. Germline lookup yields CDR1 MNHEY and CDR2 SMNVEV (reference sequence). Germline trimming cut 0 bases from V and 5 bases from J; bases unmatched to any gene: 7. The CDR3 totals 15 residues. CDR3 in amino acids: CASSLSTSFIHEQYF. The CDR3 DNA sequence: TGTGCCAGCAGTTTATCGACTAGCTTCATCCACGAGCAGTACTTC.

The CDR3 is CASSPKEGGAGELFF. The CDR3 DNA is TGCGCCAGCAGCCCCAAGGAGGGCGGTGCCGGGGAGCTGTTTTTT. The chain has TRBV23-1 and TRBJ2-2; a possible D gene is TRBD2 (6 bases). TRBV23-1 is recorded as an ORF, its role being uncertain. Trimming left V 6 bases short and J 6 bases short, with 17 bases between. The CDR3 has 15 amino acids.

The V and J genes are TRBV25-1 and TRBJ2-1, with TRBD1 as a possible D gene (7 bases). Trimming pared 6 bases from V and 8 bases from J, leaving 20 bases between. The CDR3 consists of 15 residues. Germline lookup yields CDR1 MGHDK and CDR2 SYGVNS. CDR3 coding DNA: TGTGCCAGCAGCCCGCGCTCAGGGGGGTGGGATGAGCAGTTCTTC. This codes for CASSPRSGGWDEQFF.

The sample holds one count of this clone. The chain carries TRBV6-1 and TRBJ1-5, with 10 bases that match TRBD1. V dropped 3 bases and J dropped 7; count of bases not matched to a gene: 3. Germline-derived CDR1 and CDR2 are MNHNS and SASEGT. This CDR3 comprises 14 residues. CDR3 in amino acids: CASSEGTGVQPQHF. The CDR3 nucleotides read TGTGCCAGCAGTGAGGGGACAGGGGTCCAGCCCCAGCATTTT.

This clone was found a few times. This chain joins TRBV29-1 and TRBJ2-7; 15 bases are a match to TRBD2. This CDR3 comprises 14 residues. The germline CDR1 and CDR2 sequences are SQVTM and ANQGSEA. The CDR3 DNA follows: TGCAGTGCTGGGACTAGCGGGGGGATCTACGAGCAGTACTTC. This sequence encodes CSAGTSGGIYEQYF.

This sequence joins TRBV2 and TRBJ1-4; weak D call: TRBD1 (5 bases). V lost 4 bases to trimming and J lost 7 bases, with 10 bases between them. The germline V gene encodes CDR1 SNHLY and CDR2 FYNNEI. The CDR3 is made up of 13 amino acids. The CDR3 DNA is TGTGCCAGCAGTGTTAGGGGTGGTGAAAAACTGTTTTTT. Its translation is CASSVRGGEKLFF.

The chain is built from TRBV7-9 and TRBJ2-1; weak D call: TRBD2 (5 bases). V was trimmed by 0 bases and J by 8 bases, leaving 8 bases between them. The CDR3 is made up of 13 amino acids. Looked up from germline, CDR1 is SEHNR and CDR2 is FQNEAQ (reference sequence). CDR3 sequence (DNA): TGTGCCAGCAGCTTAGCGCTAGCCCATGAGCAGTTCTTC. Amino acid sequence: CASSLALAHEQFF.

V is TRBV27 and J is TRBJ2-7, with 11 bases that match TRBD1. This CDR3 is built from 15 residues. V lost 6 bases to trimming and J lost 2 bases; unmatched junction nucleotides: 6. The germline V gene has CDR1 MNHEY and CDR2 SMNVEV (reference sequence). The CDR3 bases are TGTGCCAGCAGCCTGCGGGGACAGGGGGCCTACGAGCAGTACTTC. This codes for CASSLRGQGAYEQYF.

This chain uses TRBV5-1 with TRBJ1-1; the D is unclear. V was trimmed by 2 bases and J by 1 base, leaving 12 bases between them. This CDR3 comprises 15 residues. Germline V gives CDR1 SGHRS, CDR2 YFSETQ. CDR3 region: CASSLSGSANTEAFF. The CDR3 region has the DNA TGCGCCAGCAGCTTATCGGGTTCAGCGAACACTGAAGCTTTCTTT. Based on the CDR3 plus reference TRBV5-1 and TRBJ1-1, the full variable domain is KAGVTQTPRYLIKTRGQQVTLSCSPISGHRSVSWYQQTPGQGLQFLFEYFSETQRNKGNFPGRFSGRQFSNSRSEMNVSTLELGDSALYLCASSLSGSANTEAFFGQGTRLTVV.

The V gene is TRBV18, the J gene TRBJ2-7; 8 bases map to TRBD2. This CDR3 contains 14 residues. From germline, CDR1 is KGHSH and CDR2 LQKENI. Germline trimming cut 6 bases from V and 0 bases from J; bases unmatched to any gene: 4. CDR3 DNA: TGTGCCAGCTCCCCCGGACTAGCCTCCTACGAGCAGTACTTC. Amino acid sequence: CASSPGLASYEQYF.

The rearrangement uses TRBV6-1 and TRBJ1-3; unclear D gene. CDR3 length: 15 amino acids. CDR1 and CDR2 (germline): MNHNS, SASEGT. Deletions cut 1 base from V and 3 bases from J, with 10 bases between. CDR3 protein: CASSEGSTGGNTIYF. DNA of the CDR3: TGTGCCAGCAGTGAAGGATCAACGGGTGGAAACACCATATATTTT.

The chain carries TRBV6-4 and TRBJ2-1; 14 positions agree with TRBD2. The germline CDR1 and CDR2 sequences are MRHNA and SNTAGT. The CDR3 spans 16 residues. V lost 5 bases to trimming and J lost 9 bases; unmatched junction nucleotides: 9. CDR3 in DNA: TGTGCCAGCAGTAGACTAGCGGGGGGGCTTAGTGGTGAGCAGTTCTTC. This gives the protein CASSRLAGGLSGEQFF.

In this sample, this clone turned up a few times. This chain uses TRBV7-8 with TRBJ1-1, with TRBD1 identical over 8 bases. The CDR3 spans 14 residues. Germline values: CDR1 SGHVS, CDR2 FQNEAQ. J gave up 6 bases and V 5 bases, and 8 bases lay outside the gene matches. The CDR3 DNA is TGTGCCAGCAGCCCCACAGGGGGGTCTTCTGAAGCTTTCTTT. Residues: CASSPTGGSSEAFF.

The chain carries TRBV7-9 and TRBJ2-7; 11 bases are a match to TRBD2. The CDR3 runs 15 residues. The junction had 9 bases not matched to a gene; V was cut back by 7 bases and J by 4 bases. Per germline, CDR1 SEHNR and CDR2 FQNEAQ (reference sequence). DNA for the CDR3: TGTGCCAGCACCATCTCACTAGCGGGAGTATACGAGCAGTACTTC. Its protein is CASTISLAGVYEQYF.

The V gene is TRBV14, the J gene TRBJ2-5; 9 positions match TRBD2. The germline CDR1 and CDR2 sequences are SGHDN and FVKESK. The CDR3 is 15 amino acids. Germline trimming cut 7 bases from V and 4 bases from J; bases unmatched to any gene: 10. The CDR3 loop reads CASTVAGVGRETQYF. Written as DNA, the CDR3 is TGTGCCAGCACCGTAGCGGGAGTAGGTCGAGAGACCCAGTACTTC.

V is TRBV28 and J is TRBJ1-2; 8 positions match TRBD1. The CDR3 spans 14 residues. V was pared by 3 bases and J by 4 bases, with 4 bases of the junction left unmatched. In germline, CDR1 is MDHEN, CDR2 SYDVKM. CDR3 sequence: CASSFGTGGYGYTF. DNA for the CDR3: TGTGCCAGCAGTTTTGGTACAGGGGGCTATGGCTACACCTTC.

The rearrangement joins TRBV19 to TRBJ2-5, with 9 bases lining up with TRBD1. Gene TRBJ2-7 matches the end of the DNA better, so the J call may be wrong. The CDR3 has 13 amino acids. CDR1 is LNHDA, CDR2 SQIVND, per germline (reference sequence). The CDR3 region is CASFGTGSYEQYF. CDR3 nucleotides: TGTGCCAGTTTCGGGACAGGGTCCTACGAGCAGTACTTC.

The rearrangement links TRBV5-1 to TRBJ2-3, with TRBD2 matching 7 bases. J gave up 0 bases and V 4 bases, and 8 bases lay outside the gene matches. There are 16 residues in the CDR3. Germline values: CDR1 SGHRS, CDR2 YFSETQ. The CDR3 loop reads CASSVVLAESTDTQYF. The DNA of the CDR3 is TGCGCCAGCAGCGTTGTTCTAGCGGAGAGCACAGATACGCAGTATTTT.

This rearrangement joins TRBV15 to TRBJ2-7, with D tentatively TRBD2 (5 bases). This CDR3 spans 14 amino acids. Germline values: CDR1 LNHNV, CDR2 YYDKDF (reference sequence). V was pared by 1 base and J by 1 base, with 8 bases between. The CDR3 here is CATSRGGVSYEQYF. The CDR3 DNA is TGTGCCACCAGCAGAGGGGGAGTATCCTACGAGCAGTACTTC.